The source of this TCR beta chain is a study of T cell responses to AZD1222 COVID-19 vaccine. Comment on this clone: Its antigen is currently unknown.

Germline values: CDR1 SGDLS, CDR2 YYNGEE. The CDR3 is made up of 14 amino acids. The V gene end was trimmed by 3 bases and the J gene end by 2 bases; junction bases not matched to a gene: 4. Points from the study as a whole: White British ancestry dominated among donors, who included more females, and clonal diversity was possibly underestimated. Repertoires were collected only later (after the peak T cell response had occurred).

Generated by immunoSEQ multiplex PCR, the TCRdb table keeps only in-frame clones and is missing some. The data show 150,000 to 190,000 clones, roughly nine tenths seen once. The material sequenced was peripheral blood, taken after recovery from COVID-19. The chain employs TRBV9 and TRBJ1-1; 7 bases map to TRBD1. The TCR sequence derives from an adult who had recovered from COVID-19. CDR3 bases: TGTGCCAGCAGCGCAGACAGGGCTAACACTGAAGCTTTCTTT. Translated, it gives CASSADRANTEAFF.